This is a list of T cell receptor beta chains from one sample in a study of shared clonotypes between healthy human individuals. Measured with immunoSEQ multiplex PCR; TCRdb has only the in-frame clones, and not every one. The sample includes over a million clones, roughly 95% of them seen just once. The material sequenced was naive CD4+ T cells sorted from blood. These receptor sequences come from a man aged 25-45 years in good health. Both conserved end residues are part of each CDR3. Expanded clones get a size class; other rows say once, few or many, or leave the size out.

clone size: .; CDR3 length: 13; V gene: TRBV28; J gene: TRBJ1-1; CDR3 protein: CASSGSPNTEAFF
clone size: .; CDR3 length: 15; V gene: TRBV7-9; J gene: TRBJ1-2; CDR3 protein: CASRSALAGFNGYTF
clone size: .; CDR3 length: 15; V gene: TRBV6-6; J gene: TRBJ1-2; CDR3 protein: CASTETTDRARGYTF
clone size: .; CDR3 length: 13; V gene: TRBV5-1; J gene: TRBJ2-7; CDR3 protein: CASSIDYGYEQYF
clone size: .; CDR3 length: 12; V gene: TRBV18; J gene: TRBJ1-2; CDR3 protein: CASSLQAGGYTF
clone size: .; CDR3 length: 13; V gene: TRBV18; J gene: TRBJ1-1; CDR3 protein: CASSPDLNTEAFF
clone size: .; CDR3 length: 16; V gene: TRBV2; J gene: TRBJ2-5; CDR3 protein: CASSELTGRSAETQYF
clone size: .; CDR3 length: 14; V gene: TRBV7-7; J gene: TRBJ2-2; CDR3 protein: CASSKSGPTGELFF
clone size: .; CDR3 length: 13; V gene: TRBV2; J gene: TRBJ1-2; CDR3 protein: CASRIYGNYGYTF
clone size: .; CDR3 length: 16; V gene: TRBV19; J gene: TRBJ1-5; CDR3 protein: CASSMLRITGNQPQHF
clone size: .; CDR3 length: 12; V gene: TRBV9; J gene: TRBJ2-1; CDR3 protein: CASSVGYNEQFF
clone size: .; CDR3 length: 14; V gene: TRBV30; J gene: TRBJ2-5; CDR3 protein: CAWARDRGQETQYF
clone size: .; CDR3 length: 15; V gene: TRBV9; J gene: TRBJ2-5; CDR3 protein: CASSVALAGEETQYF
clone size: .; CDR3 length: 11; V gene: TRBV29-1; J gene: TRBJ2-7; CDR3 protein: CSVLKSYEQYF
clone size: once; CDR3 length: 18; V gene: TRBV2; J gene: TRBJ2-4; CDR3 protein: CASSEALVGVYVKNIQYF
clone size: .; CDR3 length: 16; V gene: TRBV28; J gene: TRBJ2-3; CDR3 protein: CASSLTGQGSTDTQYF
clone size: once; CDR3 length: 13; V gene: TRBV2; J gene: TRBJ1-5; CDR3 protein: CASRPAPRTSQHF
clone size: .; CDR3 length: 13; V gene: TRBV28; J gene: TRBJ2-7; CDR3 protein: CASSSLSGYEQYF
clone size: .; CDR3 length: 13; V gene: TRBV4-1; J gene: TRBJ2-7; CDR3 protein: CASSQVLAHEQYF
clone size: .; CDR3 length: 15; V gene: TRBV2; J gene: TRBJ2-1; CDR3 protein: CASSVGPYTNNEQFF
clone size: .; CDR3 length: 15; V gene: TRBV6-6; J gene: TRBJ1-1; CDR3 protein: CASNRRQGAGTEAFF
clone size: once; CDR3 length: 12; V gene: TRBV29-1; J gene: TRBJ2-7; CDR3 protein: CSASSGIGEQYF
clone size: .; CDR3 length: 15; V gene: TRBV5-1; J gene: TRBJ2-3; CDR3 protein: CASSFPYQETDTQYF
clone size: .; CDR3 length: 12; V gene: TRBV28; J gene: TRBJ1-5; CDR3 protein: CASSYPPQPQHF
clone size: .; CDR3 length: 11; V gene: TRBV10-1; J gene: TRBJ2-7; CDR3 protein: CASDGSHEQYF
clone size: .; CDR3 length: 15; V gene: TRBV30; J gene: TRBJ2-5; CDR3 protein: CAWSYHTGGGETQYF
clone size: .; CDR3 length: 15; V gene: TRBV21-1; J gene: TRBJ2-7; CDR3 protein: CASSRQGTESYEQYF
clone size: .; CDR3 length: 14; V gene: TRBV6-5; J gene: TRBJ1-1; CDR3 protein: CASRTRQGRSEAFF
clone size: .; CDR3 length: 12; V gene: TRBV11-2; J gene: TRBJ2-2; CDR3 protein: CASSLFTGELFF
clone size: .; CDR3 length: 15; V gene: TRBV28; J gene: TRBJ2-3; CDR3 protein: CASRGLDSTTDTQYF
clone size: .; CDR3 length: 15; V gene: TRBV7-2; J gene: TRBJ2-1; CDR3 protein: CASSLVLDSYNEQFF
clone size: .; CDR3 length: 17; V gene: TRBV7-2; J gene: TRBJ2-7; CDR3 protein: CASSLAIAGAGRGEQYF
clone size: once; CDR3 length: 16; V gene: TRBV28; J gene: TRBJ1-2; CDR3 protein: CASSLYPWTANYGYTF
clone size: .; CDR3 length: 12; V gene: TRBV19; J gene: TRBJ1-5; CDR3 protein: CASSIVQGPQHF
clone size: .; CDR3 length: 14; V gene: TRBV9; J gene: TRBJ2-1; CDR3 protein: CASSGEGRYNEQFF
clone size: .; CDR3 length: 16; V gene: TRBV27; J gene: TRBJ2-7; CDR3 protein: CASSTRTSGGPYEQYF
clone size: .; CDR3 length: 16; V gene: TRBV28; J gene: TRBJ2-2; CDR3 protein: CASSPPRGVNTGELFF
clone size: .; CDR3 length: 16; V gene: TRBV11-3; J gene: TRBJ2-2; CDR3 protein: CASSLGVRDSTGELFF
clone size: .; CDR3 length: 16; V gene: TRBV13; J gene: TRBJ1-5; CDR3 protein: CASSARQWFGNQPQHF
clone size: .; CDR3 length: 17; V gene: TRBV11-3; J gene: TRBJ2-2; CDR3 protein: CASSLSLGTESSGELFF
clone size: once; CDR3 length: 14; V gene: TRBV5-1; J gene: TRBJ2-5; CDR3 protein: CASSTRGFQETQYF
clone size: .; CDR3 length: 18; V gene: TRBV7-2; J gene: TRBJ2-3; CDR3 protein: CASSLEVGVAGGGDTQYF
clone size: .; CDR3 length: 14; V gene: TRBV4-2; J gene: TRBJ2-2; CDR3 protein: CASSQVGQAGELFF
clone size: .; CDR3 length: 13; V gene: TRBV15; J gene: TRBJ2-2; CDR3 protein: CATSRDHTGELFF
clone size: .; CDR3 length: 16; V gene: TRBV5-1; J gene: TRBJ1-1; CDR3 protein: CASSLGLGTPKTEAFF
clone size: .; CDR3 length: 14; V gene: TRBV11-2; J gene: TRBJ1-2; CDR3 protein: CASSLSRDWGGYTF